These T cell receptor beta chains were read from a single sample in a study of Ad26.COV2.S vaccination and SARS-CoV-2 variants. Sequencing used immunoSEQ multiplex PCR; TCRdb keeps in-frame clones, though not all of them. The table records roughly 350,000 clones, around 90% of them present only once. Sequencing used peripheral blood, obtained in a trial of Ad26.COV2.S vaccine versus placebo. These receptors came from a person between 18 and 60 years old who received the Ad26.COV2.S COVID-19 vaccine or a placebo. The CDR3 runs from the conserved cysteine through the conserved F or W. A D gene is named only where the DNA matches it firmly. Only some rows state a clone size, as once, few, many or a class for expanded clones.

abundance: NA
j_gene: TRBJ2-1
d_gene: TRBD2
v_gene: TRBV6-2/TRBV6-3
CDR3aa: CASSYRGLAGVLEQFF
CDR3nt: TGTGCCAGCAGTTACCGGGGACTAGCGGGAGTTCTTGAGCAGTTCTTC

abundance: NA
j_gene: TRBJ1-1
d_gene: NA
v_gene: TRBV6-6
CDR3aa: CASSYPGRSEAFF
CDR3nt: TGTGCCAGCAGTTACCCAGGGAGGTCTGAAGCTTTCTTT

abundance: NA
j_gene: TRBJ1-1
d_gene: TRBD1
v_gene: TRBV7-2
CDR3aa: CASSPGQVNTEAFF
CDR3nt: TGTGCCAGCAGCCCGGGACAGGTGAACACTGAAGCTTTCTTT

abundance: NA
j_gene: TRBJ2-3
d_gene: NA
v_gene: TRBV30
CDR3aa: CAWSGVADTQYF
CDR3nt: TGTGCCTGGAGTGGAGTGGCAGATACGCAGTATTTT

abundance: NA
j_gene: TRBJ2-5
d_gene: NA
v_gene: TRBV29-1
CDR3aa: CTASRGSQETQYF
CDR3nt: TGCACCGCCTCGAGAGGGTCGCAAGAGACCCAGTACTTC

abundance: few
j_gene: TRBJ1-2
d_gene: TRBD1
v_gene: TRBV29-1
CDR3aa: CSVEQGGMAGGYTF
CDR3nt: TGCAGCGTTGAACAGGGGGGTATGGCCGGTGGCTACACCTTC

abundance: NA
j_gene: TRBJ2-1
d_gene: NA
v_gene: TRBV29-1
CDR3aa: CSARGPQVLHNEQFF
CDR3nt: TGCAGCGCCCGGGGGCCTCAGGTTCTCCACAATGAGCAGTTCTTC

abundance: few
j_gene: TRBJ2-7
d_gene: TRBD1
v_gene: TRBV28
CDR3aa: CASSRDRAREQYF
CDR3nt: TGTGCCAGCAGTCGGGACAGGGCTCGCGAGCAGTACTTC

abundance: NA
j_gene: TRBJ1-2
d_gene: TRBD1
v_gene: TRBV18
CDR3aa: CASSPRDRGMKGYTF
CDR3nt: TGTGCCAGCTCACCCCGCGACAGGGGAATGAAAGGCTACACCTTC

abundance: NA
j_gene: TRBJ1-1
d_gene: NA
v_gene: TRBV28
CDR3aa: CASRQVDTEAFF
CDR3nt: TGTGCCAGCAGACAGGTGGACACTGAAGCTTTCTTT

abundance: NA
j_gene: TRBJ2-5
d_gene: TRBD2
v_gene: TRBV28
CDR3aa: CASTNRGVQETQYF
CDR3nt: TGTGCCAGCACCAACCGGGGGGTCCAAGAGACCCAGTACTTC

abundance: NA
j_gene: TRBJ2-7
d_gene: NA
v_gene: TRBV6-6
CDR3aa: CASSYEGYEQYF
CDR3nt: TGTGCCAGCAGTTACGAAGGATACGAGCAGTACTTC

abundance: NA
j_gene: TRBJ1-5
d_gene: NA
v_gene: TRBV7-9
CDR3aa: CASSGWDSPQPQHF
CDR3nt: TGTGCCAGCAGCGGGTGGGATAGTCCACAGCCCCAGCATTTT

abundance: NA
j_gene: TRBJ2-3
d_gene: NA
v_gene: TRBV7-3
CDR3aa: CASSSGLAKDTQYF
CDR3nt: TGTGCCAGCAGCTCCGGGCTAGCCAAAGATACGCAGTATTTT

abundance: many
j_gene: TRBJ1-3
d_gene: NA
v_gene: TRBV9
CDR3aa: CASSAEGENTIYF
CDR3nt: TGTGCCAGCAGCGCGGAGGGGGAGAACACCATATATTTT

abundance: NA
j_gene: TRBJ2-7
d_gene: NA
v_gene: TRBV5-1
CDR3aa: CASSLSPGTRDEQYF
CDR3nt: TGCGCCAGCAGCTTATCTCCCGGGACAAGGGACGAGCAGTACTTC

abundance: NA
j_gene: TRBJ1-1
d_gene: NA
v_gene: TRBV29-1
CDR3aa: CSVILNTEAFF
CDR3nt: TGCAGCGTTATATTGAACACTGAAGCTTTCTTT

abundance: NA
j_gene: TRBJ1-5
d_gene: TRBD1
v_gene: TRBV7-8
CDR3aa: CASSLGGTGNQPQHF
CDR3nt: TGTGCCAGCAGCTTAGGCGGGACAGGGAACCAGCCCCAGCATTTT

abundance: NA
j_gene: TRBJ1-1
d_gene: TRBD1
v_gene: TRBV28
CDR3aa: CASRPTGGWTEAFF
CDR3nt: TGTGCCAGCAGACCTACAGGGGGCTGGACTGAAGCTTTCTTT

abundance: NA
j_gene: TRBJ2-6
d_gene: TRBD1
v_gene: TRBV5-1
CDR3aa: CASSLVGTGGSGANVLTF
CDR3nt: TGCGCCAGCAGCTTGGTTGGGACAGGGGGCTCTGGGGCCAACGTCCTGACTTTC

abundance: NA
j_gene: TRBJ1-1
d_gene: NA
v_gene: TRBV7-9
CDR3aa: CASSLDTTEAFF
CDR3nt: TGTGCCAGCAGCTTAGACACTACTGAAGCTTTCTTT

abundance: NA
j_gene: TRBJ1-5
d_gene: TRBD1
v_gene: TRBV7-2
CDR3aa: CASSGNRGNQPQHF
CDR3nt: TGTGCCAGCAGCGGTAACAGGGGGAATCAGCCCCAGCATTTT

abundance: NA
j_gene: TRBJ1-2
d_gene: NA
v_gene: TRBV7-3
CDR3aa: CASSHGLGYGYTF
CDR3nt: TGTGCCAGCAGCCACGGGTTGGGCTATGGCTACACCTTC

abundance: NA
j_gene: TRBJ2-7
d_gene: NA
v_gene: TRBV27
CDR3aa: CASSPSLGQTYEQYF
CDR3nt: TGTGCCAGCAGTCCATCACTCGGACAGACCTACGAGCAGTACTTC

abundance: NA
j_gene: TRBJ1-2
d_gene: NA
v_gene: TRBV13
CDR3aa: CASSSGVHTF
CDR3nt: TGTGCCAGCAGCTCCGGGGTACACACCTTC

abundance: few
j_gene: TRBJ2-2
d_gene: NA
v_gene: TRBV30
CDR3aa: CAWSRGPNTGELFF
CDR3nt: TGTGCCTGGAGCCGAGGCCCGAACACCGGGGAGCTGTTTTTT

abundance: few
j_gene: TRBJ1-2
d_gene: TRBD1
v_gene: TRBV5-4
CDR3aa: CASKPGQGSNYGYTF
CDR3nt: TGTGCCAGCAAACCGGGACAGGGGTCCAACTATGGCTACACCTTC

abundance: NA
j_gene: TRBJ1-2
d_gene: TRBD1
v_gene: TRBV6-5
CDR3aa: CASTEGQARYGYTF
CDR3nt: TGTGCCAGCACCGAGGGACAGGCGAGGTATGGCTACACCTTC

abundance: NA
j_gene: TRBJ2-7
d_gene: TRBD2
v_gene: TRBV10-1
CDR3aa: CASSEIVSWRENRYEQYF
CDR3nt: TGCGCCAGCAGTGAGATTGTTAGTTGGCGGGAGAACAGGTACGAGCAGTACTTC

abundance: few
j_gene: TRBJ1-2
d_gene: TRBD1
v_gene: TRBV9
CDR3aa: CASSVADREAGGYTF
CDR3nt: TGTGCCAGCAGCGTAGCTGACAGGGAGGCTGGCGGCTACACCTTC

abundance: NA
j_gene: TRBJ2-1
d_gene: NA
v_gene: TRBV5-1
CDR3aa: CASSLPRGIDEQFF
CDR3nt: TGCGCCAGCAGCCTACCCCGGGGGATCGATGAGCAGTTCTTC

abundance: NA
j_gene: TRBJ2-2
d_gene: NA
v_gene: TRBV9
CDR3aa: CASSVDPAINTGELFF
CDR3nt: TGTGCCAGCAGCGTCGACCCAGCGATCAACACCGGGGAGCTGTTTTTT

abundance: few
j_gene: TRBJ2-6
d_gene: TRBD1
v_gene: TRBV5-4
CDR3aa: CASSLVSGGTGANVLTF
CDR3nt: TGTGCCAGCAGCTTGGTGTCAGGGGGCACTGGGGCCAACGTCCTGACTTTC

abundance: NA
j_gene: TRBJ2-6
d_gene: NA
v_gene: TRBV5-5
CDR3aa: CASSGTPVRANVLTF
CDR3nt: TGTGCCAGCAGCGGAACACCGGTAAGGGCCAACGTCCTGACTTTC

abundance: NA
j_gene: TRBJ2-2
d_gene: NA
v_gene: TRBV6-5
CDR3aa: CASEQAGELFF
CDR3nt: TGTGCCAGCGAGCAGGCCGGGGAGCTGTTTTTT

abundance: once
j_gene: TRBJ2-5
d_gene: NA
v_gene: TRBV7-3
CDR3aa: CASSPIGLSQETQYF
CDR3nt: TGTGCCAGCAGCCCAATTGGACTGTCCCAAGAGACCCAGTACTTC

abundance: NA
j_gene: TRBJ2-6
d_gene: TRBD2
v_gene: TRBV3-1/TRBV3-2
CDR3aa: CASSQDRRATSGGSSGANVLTF
CDR3nt: TGTGCCAGCAGCCAAGATAGGCGGGCGACTAGCGGGGGCAGCTCTGGGGCCAACGTCCTGACTTTC

abundance: NA
j_gene: TRBJ2-7
d_gene: TRBD2
v_gene: TRBV11-3
CDR3aa: CASSSRTSGSGEQYF
CDR3nt: TGTGCCAGCAGCTCCAGGACTAGCGGCTCCGGCGAGCAGTACTTC

abundance: NA
j_gene: TRBJ1-1
d_gene: NA
v_gene: TRBV5-1
CDR3aa: CASSVQGQNTEAFF
CDR3nt: TGCGCCAGTTCAGTCCAGGGGCAGAACACTGAAGCTTTCTTT

abundance: NA
j_gene: TRBJ2-3
d_gene: TRBD2
v_gene: TRBV6-2/TRBV6-3
CDR3aa: CASSKGLAGVDTQYF
CDR3nt: TGTGCCAGCAGTAAGGGACTAGCGGGGGTGGATACGCAGTATTTT

abundance: NA
j_gene: TRBJ1-4
d_gene: TRBD1
v_gene: TRBV25-1
CDR3aa: CASSIRTGVGEKLFF
CDR3nt: TGTGCCAGCAGTATACGGACAGGGGTAGGTGAAAAACTGTTTTTT

abundance: NA
j_gene: TRBJ1-2
d_gene: TRBD1
v_gene: TRBV25-1
CDR3aa: CASSEYPRQGNYGYTF
CDR3nt: TGTGCCAGCAGCGAATACCCCCGACAGGGGAACTATGGCTACACCTTC

abundance: NA
j_gene: TRBJ2-7
d_gene: TRBD1
v_gene: TRBV27
CDR3aa: CASSLRTGQGDYEQYF
CDR3nt: TGTGCCAGCAGTTTACGAACGGGACAGGGTGACTACGAGCAGTACTTC

abundance: NA
j_gene: TRBJ1-2
d_gene: TRBD1
v_gene: TRBV6-5
CDR3aa: CASRTGQIYGYTF
CDR3nt: TGTGCCAGCAGGACGGGACAGATCTATGGCTACACCTTC

abundance: NA
j_gene: TRBJ1-1
d_gene: NA
v_gene: TRBV3-1/TRBV3-2
CDR3aa: CASTSGPRRDTEAFF
CDR3nt: TGTGCCAGCACCTCAGGGCCGCGTCGGGACACTGAAGCTTTCTTT

abundance: few
j_gene: TRBJ1-2
d_gene: NA
v_gene: TRBV4-2
CDR3aa: CASSQDRVEPVSNYGYTF
CDR3nt: TGTGCCAGCAGCCAAGACAGGGTTGAGCCTGTATCTAACTATGGCTACACCTTC

abundance: NA
j_gene: TRBJ2-3
d_gene: NA
v_gene: TRBV12-2
CDR3aa: CASPTPGLADTDTQYF
CDR3nt: TGTGCAAGTCCCACCCCGGGACTAGCGGACACAGATACGCAGTATTTT

abundance: NA
j_gene: TRBJ1-5
d_gene: NA
v_gene: TRBV19
CDR3aa: CASSIRGRSGNQPQHF
CDR3nt: TGTGCCAGTAGTATTCGGGGGAGGTCGGGGAATCAGCCCCAGCATTTT

abundance: NA
j_gene: TRBJ1-2
d_gene: TRBD1
v_gene: TRBV5-1
CDR3aa: CASSSGQGAYGYTF
CDR3nt: TGCGCCAGCAGCTCGGGACAGGGTGCCTATGGCTACACCTTC

abundance: NA
j_gene: TRBJ1-4
d_gene: NA
v_gene: TRBV3-1/TRBV3-2
CDR3aa: CASSTFPGELFF
CDR3nt: TGTGCCAGCAGCACTTTCCCGGGGGAACTGTTTTTT

abundance: NA
j_gene: TRBJ1-2
d_gene: NA
v_gene: TRBV10-3
CDR3aa: CAISGSQQSYGYTF
CDR3nt: TGTGCCATCAGTGGCAGCCAACAGTCCTATGGCTACACCTTC

abundance: NA
j_gene: TRBJ1-1
d_gene: NA
v_gene: TRBV11-3
CDR3aa: CASSPQVNTEAFF
CDR3nt: TGTGCCAGCAGCCCACAGGTGAACACTGAAGCTTTCTTT

abundance: NA
j_gene: TRBJ2-1
d_gene: TRBD2
v_gene: TRBV29-1
CDR3aa: CSAETKRGSSYNEQFF
CDR3nt: TGCAGCGCTGAGACTAAGCGGGGGAGCTCCTACAATGAGCAGTTCTTC

abundance: NA
j_gene: TRBJ2-4
d_gene: NA
v_gene: TRBV6-5
CDR3aa: CASGDPGVHIQYF
CDR3nt: TGTGCCAGCGGGGATCCGGGAGTACACATTCAGTACTTC

abundance: NA
j_gene: TRBJ2-2
d_gene: NA
v_gene: TRBV2
CDR3aa: CASSLLPAGGELFF
CDR3nt: TGTGCCAGCAGCCTACTACCTGCCGGCGGGGAGCTGTTTTTT

abundance: NA
j_gene: TRBJ1-3
d_gene: NA
v_gene: TRBV7-9
CDR3aa: CASSLPSSGNTIYF
CDR3nt: TGTGCCAGCAGCTTACCAAGCTCTGGAAACACCATATATTTT

abundance: NA
j_gene: TRBJ2-2
d_gene: TRBD1
v_gene: TRBV11-2
CDR3aa: CASSLGQGVRAGELFF
CDR3nt: TGTGCCAGCAGCTTGGGACAGGGGGTTCGGGCCGGGGAGCTGTTTTTT

abundance: NA
j_gene: TRBJ2-2
d_gene: NA
v_gene: TRBV7-2
CDR3aa: CASSLLGASNTGELFF
CDR3nt: TGTGCCAGCAGCTTACTCGGAGCGAGTAACACCGGGGAGCTGTTTTTT

abundance: NA
j_gene: TRBJ2-7
d_gene: TRBD1
v_gene: TRBV7-3
CDR3aa: CASGTGGTYEQYF
CDR3nt: TGTGCCAGCGGGACAGGGGGCACCTACGAGCAGTACTTC